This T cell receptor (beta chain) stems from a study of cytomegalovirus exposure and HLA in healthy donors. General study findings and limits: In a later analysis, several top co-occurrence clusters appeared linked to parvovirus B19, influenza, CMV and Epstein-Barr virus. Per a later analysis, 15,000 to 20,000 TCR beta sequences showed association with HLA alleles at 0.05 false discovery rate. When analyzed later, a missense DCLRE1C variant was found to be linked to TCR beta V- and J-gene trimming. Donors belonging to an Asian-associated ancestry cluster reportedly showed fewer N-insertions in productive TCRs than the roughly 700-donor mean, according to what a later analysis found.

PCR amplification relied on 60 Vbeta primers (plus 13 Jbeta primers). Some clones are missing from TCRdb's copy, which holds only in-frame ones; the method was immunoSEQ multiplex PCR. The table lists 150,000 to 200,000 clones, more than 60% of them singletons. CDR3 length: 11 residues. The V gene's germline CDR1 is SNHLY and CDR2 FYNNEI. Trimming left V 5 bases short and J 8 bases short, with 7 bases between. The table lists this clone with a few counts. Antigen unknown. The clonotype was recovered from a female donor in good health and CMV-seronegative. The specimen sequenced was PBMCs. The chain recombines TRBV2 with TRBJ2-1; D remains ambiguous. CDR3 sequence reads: CASSYSYEQFF. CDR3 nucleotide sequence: TGTGCCAGCAGTTATAGCTATGAGCAGTTCTTC.